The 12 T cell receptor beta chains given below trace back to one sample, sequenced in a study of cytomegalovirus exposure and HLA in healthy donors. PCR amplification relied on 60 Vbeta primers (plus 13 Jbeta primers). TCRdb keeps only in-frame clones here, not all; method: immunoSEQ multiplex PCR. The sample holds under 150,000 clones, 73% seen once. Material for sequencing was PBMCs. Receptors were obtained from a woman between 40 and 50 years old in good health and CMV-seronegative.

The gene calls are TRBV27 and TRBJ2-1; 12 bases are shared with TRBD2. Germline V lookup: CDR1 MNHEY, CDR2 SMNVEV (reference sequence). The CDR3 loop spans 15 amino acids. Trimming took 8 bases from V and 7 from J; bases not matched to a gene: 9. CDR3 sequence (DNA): TGTGCCAGCGGACTGGGTACTAGCGGGGGGAATGAGCAGTTCTTC. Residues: CASGLGTSGGNEQFF.

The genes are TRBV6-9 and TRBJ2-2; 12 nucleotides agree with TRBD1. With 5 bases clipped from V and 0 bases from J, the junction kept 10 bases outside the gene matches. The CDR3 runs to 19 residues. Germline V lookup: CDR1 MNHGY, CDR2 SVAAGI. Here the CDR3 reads CASSTSGTGGLTNTGELFF. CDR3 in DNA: TGTGCCAGCAGTACTTCCGGGACAGGGGGCCTAACGAACACCGGGGAGCTGTTTTTT.

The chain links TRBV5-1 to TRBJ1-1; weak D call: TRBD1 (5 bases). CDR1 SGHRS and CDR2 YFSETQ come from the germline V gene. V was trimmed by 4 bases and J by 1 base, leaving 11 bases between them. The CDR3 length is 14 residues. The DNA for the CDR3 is TGCGCCAGCAGCGCACAGACAGCGAACACTGAAGCTTTCTTT. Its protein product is CASSAQTANTEAFF.

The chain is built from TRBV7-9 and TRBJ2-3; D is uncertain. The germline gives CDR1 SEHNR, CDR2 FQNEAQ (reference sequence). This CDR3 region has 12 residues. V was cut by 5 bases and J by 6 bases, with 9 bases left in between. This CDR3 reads CASSVLLDTQYF. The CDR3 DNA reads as TGTGCCAGCAGCGTACTATTGGATACGCAGTATTTT. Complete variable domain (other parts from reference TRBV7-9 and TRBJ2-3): DTGVSQNPRHKITKRGQNVTFRCDPISEHNRLYWYRQTLGQGPEFLTYFQNEAQLEKSRLLSDRFSAERPKGSFSTLEIQRTEQGDSAMYLCASSVLLDTQYFGPGTRLTVL.

In DNA, the CDR3 is TGCGCCAGCAGCCCGACAGGACAGGGGGCGCGGGGCACAGATACGCAGTATTTT. It translates to CASSPTGQGARGTDTQYF. The rearrangement uses TRBV5-1 and TRBJ2-3; 11 bases are a match to TRBD1. This CDR3 region has 18 residues. After removal of 4 bases from V and 1 base from J, the junction contained 11 bases not matched to a gene. The germline V gene has CDR1 SGHRS and CDR2 YFSETQ.

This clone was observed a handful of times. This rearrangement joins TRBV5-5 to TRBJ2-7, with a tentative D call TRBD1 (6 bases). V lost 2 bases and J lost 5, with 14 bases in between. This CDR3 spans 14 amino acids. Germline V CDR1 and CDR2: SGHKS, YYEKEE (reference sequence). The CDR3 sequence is CASSFSGVEDEQYV. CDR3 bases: TGTGCCAGCAGCTTCTCAGGGGTGGAGGACGAGCAGTACGTC.

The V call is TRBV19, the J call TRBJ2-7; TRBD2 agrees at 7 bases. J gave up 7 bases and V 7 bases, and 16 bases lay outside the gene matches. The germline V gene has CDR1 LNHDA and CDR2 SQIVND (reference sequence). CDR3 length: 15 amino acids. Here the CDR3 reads CASKHPGRGGREQYV. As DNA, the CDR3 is TGTGCCAGTAAACACCCTGGACGGGGAGGGCGAGAGCAGTACGTC.

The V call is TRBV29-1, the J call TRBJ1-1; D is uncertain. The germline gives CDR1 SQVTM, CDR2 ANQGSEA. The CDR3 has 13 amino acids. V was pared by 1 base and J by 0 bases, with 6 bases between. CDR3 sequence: CSVEAGMNTEAFF. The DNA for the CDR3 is TGCAGCGTTGAAGCAGGAATGAACACTGAAGCTTTCTTT.

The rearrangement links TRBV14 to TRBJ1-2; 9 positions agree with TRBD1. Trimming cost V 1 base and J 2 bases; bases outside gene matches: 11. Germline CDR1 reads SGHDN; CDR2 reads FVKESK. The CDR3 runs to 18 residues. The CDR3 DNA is TGTGCCAGCAGCCAAGGATGGGACAGGGACCAAGCAAACTATGGCTACACCTTC. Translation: CASSQGWDRDQANYGYTF.

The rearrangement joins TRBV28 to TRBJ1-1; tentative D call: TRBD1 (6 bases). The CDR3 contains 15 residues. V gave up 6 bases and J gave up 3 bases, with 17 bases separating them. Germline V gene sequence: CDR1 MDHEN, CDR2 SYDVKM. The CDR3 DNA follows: TGTGCCAGCAGAATCTACAGGGAAGGGCACACTGAAGCTTTCTTT. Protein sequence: CASRIYREGHTEAFF.

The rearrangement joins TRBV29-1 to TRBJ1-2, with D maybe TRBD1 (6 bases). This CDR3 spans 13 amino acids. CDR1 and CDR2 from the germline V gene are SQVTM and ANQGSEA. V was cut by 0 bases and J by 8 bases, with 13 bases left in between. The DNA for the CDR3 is TGCAGCGTTGAAGATCTAGGGGGTGGGGGCTACACCTTC. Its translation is CSVEDLGGGGYTF.

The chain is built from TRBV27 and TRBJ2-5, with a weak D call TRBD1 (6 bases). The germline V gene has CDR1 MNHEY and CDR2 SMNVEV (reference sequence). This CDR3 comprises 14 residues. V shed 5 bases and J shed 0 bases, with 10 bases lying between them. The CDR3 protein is CASSRGQYQETQYF. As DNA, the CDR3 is TGTGCCAGCAGTAGAGGACAGTACCAAGAGACCCAGTACTTC.